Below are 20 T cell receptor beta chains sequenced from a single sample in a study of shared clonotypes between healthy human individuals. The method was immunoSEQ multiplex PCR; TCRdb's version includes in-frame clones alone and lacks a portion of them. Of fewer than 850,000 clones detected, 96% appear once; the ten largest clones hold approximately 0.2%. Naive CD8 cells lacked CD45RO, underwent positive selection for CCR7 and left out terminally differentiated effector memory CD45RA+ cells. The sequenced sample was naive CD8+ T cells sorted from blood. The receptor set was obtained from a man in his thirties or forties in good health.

The CDR3 DNA is TGTGCCAGCAGTCCGACTAGCGGAGCTCAAGAGACCCAGTACTTC. Amino acids: CASSPTSGAQETQYF. The chain recombines TRBV7-2 with TRBJ2-5, with 9 bases identical to TRBD2. The J segment lost 2 bases and the V segment lost 6 bases, leaving 7 bases of the junction unmatched. The CDR3 has 15 amino acids. Germline V gene lookup returns CDR1 SGHTA and CDR2 FQGNSA.

CDR3 in amino acids: CASSIEDHFYNEQFF. CDR3 in DNA: TGTGCCAGTAGTATAGAGGATCACTTTTACAATGAGCAGTTCTTC. This rearrangement joins TRBV19 to TRBJ2-1; no reliable D call. V was trimmed by 0 bases and J by 4 bases, leaving 10 bases between them. In germline, CDR1 is LNHDA, CDR2 SQIVND (reference sequence). This CDR3 is 15 amino acids long.

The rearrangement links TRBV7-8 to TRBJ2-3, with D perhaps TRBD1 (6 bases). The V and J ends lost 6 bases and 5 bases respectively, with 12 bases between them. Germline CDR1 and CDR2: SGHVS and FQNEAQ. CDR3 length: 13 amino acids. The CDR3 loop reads CASREGVGDTQYF. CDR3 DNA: TGTGCCAGCAGAGAGGGGGTGGGAGATACGCAGTATTTT. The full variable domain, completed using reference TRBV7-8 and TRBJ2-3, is GAGVSQSPRYKVAKRGQDVALRCDPISGHVSLFWYQQALGQGPEFLTYFQNEAQLDKSGLPSDRFFAERPEGSVSTLKIQRTQQEDSAVYLCASREGVGDTQYFGPGTRLTVL.

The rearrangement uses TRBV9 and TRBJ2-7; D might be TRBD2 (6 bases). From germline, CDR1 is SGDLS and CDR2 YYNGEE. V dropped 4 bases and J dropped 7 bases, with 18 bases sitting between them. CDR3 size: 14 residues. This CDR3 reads CASSPEGRLGEQYF. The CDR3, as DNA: TGTGCCAGCAGCCCGGAGGGGAGATTGGGGGAGCAGTACTTC. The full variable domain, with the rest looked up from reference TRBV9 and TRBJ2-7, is DSGVTQTPKHLITATGQRVTLRCSPRSGDLSVYWYQQSLDQGLQFLIQYYNGEERAKGNILERFSAQQFPDLHSELNLSSLELGDSALYFCASSPEGRLGEQYFGPGTRLTVT.

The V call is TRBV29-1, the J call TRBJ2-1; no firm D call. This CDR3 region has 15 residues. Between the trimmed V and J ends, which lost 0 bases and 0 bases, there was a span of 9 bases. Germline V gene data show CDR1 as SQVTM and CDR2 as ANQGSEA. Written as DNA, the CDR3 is TGCAGCGTTGAAGAACCCCAGATCTCCTACAATGAGCAGTTCTTC. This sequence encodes CSVEEPQISYNEQFF.

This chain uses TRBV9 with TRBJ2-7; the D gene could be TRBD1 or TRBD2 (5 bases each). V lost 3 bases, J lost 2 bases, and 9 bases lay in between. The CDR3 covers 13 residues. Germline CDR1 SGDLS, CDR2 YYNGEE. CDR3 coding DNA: TGTGCCAGCAGCGAAGGGACGGCCTACGAGCAGTACTTC. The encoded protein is CASSEGTAYEQYF.

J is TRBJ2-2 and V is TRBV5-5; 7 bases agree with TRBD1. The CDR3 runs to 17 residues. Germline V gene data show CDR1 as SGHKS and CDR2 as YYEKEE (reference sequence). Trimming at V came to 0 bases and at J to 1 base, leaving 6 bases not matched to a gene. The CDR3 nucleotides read TGTGCCAGCAGCTTGGACTTCTACAGGGGGAACACCGGGGAGCTGTTTTTT. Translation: CASSLDFYRGNTGELFF.

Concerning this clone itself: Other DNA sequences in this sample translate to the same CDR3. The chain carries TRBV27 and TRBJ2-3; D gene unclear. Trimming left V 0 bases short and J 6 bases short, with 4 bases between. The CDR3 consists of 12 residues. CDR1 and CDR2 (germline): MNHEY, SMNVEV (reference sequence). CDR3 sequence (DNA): TGTGCCAGCAGTTTATCGGGGGATACGCAGTATTTT. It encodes CASSLSGDTQYF.

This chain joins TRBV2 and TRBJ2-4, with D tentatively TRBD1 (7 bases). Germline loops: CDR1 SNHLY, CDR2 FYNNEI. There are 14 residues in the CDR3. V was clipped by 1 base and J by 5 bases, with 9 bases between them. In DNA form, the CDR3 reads TGTGCCAGCAGTGAAGGCAGGGGGGAAAACATTCAGTACTTC. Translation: CASSEGRGENIQYF.

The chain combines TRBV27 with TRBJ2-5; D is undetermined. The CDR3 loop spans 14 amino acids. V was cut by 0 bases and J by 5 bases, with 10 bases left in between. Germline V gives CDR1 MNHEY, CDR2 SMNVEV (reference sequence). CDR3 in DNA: TGTGCCAGCAGTTTATCCAAGGGCGGTGAGACCCAGTACTTC. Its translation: CASSLSKGGETQYF.

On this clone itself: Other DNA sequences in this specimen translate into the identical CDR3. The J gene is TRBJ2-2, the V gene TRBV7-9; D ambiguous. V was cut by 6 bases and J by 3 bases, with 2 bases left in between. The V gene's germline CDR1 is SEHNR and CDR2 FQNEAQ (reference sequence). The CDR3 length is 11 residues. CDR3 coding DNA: TGTGCCAGCAGTTACACCGGGGAGCTGTTTTTT. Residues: CASSYTGELFF. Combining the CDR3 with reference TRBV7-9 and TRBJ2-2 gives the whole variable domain DTGVSQNPRHKITKRGQNVTFRCDPISEHNRLYWYRQTLGQGPEFLTYFQNEAQLEKSRLLSDRFSAERPKGSFSTLEIQRTEQGDSAMYLCASSYTGELFFGEGSRLTVL.

The CDR3 spells CASSLEESGGLEAFF. The CDR3 nucleotides read TGCGCCAGCAGCTTGGAGGAGTCAGGGGGACTTGAAGCTTTCTTT. This chain joins TRBV5-1 and TRBJ1-1; 7 nucleotides agree with TRBD1. Germline V gene data show CDR1 as SGHRS and CDR2 as YFSETQ. This CDR3 comprises 15 residues. V lost 0 bases and J lost 7; bases outside the gene matches: 9.

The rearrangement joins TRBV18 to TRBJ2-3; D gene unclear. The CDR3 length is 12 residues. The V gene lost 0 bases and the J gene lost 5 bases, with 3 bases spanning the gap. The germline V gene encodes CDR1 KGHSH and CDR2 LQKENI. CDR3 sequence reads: CASSPPEDTQYF. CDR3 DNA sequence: TGTGCCAGCTCACCACCTGAAGATACGCAGTATTTT.

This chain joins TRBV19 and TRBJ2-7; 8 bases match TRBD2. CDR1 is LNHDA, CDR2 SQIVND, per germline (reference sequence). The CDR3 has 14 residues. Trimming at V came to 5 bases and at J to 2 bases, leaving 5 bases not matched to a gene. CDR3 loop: CASSPGLGTYEQYF. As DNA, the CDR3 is TGTGCCAGTAGTCCGGGACTAGGAACCTACGAGCAGTACTTC.

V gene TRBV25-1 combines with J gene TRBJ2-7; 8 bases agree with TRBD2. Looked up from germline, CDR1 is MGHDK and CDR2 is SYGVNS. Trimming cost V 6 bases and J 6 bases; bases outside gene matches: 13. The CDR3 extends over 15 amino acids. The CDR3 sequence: CASRGPGLDSLEQYF. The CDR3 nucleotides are TGTGCCAGCAGGGGGCCGGGACTAGACTCCCTCGAGCAGTACTTC.

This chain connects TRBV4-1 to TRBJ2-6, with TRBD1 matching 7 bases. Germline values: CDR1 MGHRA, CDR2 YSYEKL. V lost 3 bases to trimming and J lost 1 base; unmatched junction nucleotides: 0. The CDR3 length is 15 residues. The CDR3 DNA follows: TGCGCCAGCAGCCAGGACAGGTCTGGGGCCAACGTCCTGACTTTC. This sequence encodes CASSQDRSGANVLTF.

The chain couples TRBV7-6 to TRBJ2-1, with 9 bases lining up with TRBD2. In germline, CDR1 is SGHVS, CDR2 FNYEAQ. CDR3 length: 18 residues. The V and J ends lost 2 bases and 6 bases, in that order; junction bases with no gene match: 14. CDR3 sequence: CASSLTERVTSGSNEQFF. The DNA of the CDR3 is TGTGCCAGCAGCTTAACGGAGAGGGTGACTAGCGGCTCCAATGAGCAGTTCTTC.

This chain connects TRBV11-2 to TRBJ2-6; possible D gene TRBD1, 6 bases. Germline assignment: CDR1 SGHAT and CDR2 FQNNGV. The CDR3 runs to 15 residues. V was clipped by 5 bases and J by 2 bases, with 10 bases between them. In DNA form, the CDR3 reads TGTGCCAGCAGCCATGGACAGCCTGGGGCCAACGTCCTGACTTTC. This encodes CASSHGQPGANVLTF. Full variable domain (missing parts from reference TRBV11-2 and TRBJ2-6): EAGVAQSPRYKIIEKRQSVAFWCNPISGHATLYWYQQILGQGPKLLIQFQNNGVVDDSQLPKDRFSAERLKGVDSTLKIQPAKLEDSAVYLCASSHGQPGANVLTFGAGSRLTVL.

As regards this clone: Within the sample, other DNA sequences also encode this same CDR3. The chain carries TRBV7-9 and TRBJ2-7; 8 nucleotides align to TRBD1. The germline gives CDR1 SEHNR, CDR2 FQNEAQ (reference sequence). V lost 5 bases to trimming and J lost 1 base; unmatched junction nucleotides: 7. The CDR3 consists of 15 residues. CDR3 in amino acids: CASSPRQGRSYEQYF. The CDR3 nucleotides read TGTGCCAGCAGCCCGCGACAGGGGAGGTCCTACGAGCAGTACTTC.

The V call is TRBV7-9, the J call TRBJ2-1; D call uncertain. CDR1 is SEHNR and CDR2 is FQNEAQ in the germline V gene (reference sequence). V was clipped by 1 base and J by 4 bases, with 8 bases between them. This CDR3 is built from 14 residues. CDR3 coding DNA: TGTGCCAGCAGCTTAGTCGGAAAGTACAATGAGCAGTTCTTC. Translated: CASSLVGKYNEQFF.